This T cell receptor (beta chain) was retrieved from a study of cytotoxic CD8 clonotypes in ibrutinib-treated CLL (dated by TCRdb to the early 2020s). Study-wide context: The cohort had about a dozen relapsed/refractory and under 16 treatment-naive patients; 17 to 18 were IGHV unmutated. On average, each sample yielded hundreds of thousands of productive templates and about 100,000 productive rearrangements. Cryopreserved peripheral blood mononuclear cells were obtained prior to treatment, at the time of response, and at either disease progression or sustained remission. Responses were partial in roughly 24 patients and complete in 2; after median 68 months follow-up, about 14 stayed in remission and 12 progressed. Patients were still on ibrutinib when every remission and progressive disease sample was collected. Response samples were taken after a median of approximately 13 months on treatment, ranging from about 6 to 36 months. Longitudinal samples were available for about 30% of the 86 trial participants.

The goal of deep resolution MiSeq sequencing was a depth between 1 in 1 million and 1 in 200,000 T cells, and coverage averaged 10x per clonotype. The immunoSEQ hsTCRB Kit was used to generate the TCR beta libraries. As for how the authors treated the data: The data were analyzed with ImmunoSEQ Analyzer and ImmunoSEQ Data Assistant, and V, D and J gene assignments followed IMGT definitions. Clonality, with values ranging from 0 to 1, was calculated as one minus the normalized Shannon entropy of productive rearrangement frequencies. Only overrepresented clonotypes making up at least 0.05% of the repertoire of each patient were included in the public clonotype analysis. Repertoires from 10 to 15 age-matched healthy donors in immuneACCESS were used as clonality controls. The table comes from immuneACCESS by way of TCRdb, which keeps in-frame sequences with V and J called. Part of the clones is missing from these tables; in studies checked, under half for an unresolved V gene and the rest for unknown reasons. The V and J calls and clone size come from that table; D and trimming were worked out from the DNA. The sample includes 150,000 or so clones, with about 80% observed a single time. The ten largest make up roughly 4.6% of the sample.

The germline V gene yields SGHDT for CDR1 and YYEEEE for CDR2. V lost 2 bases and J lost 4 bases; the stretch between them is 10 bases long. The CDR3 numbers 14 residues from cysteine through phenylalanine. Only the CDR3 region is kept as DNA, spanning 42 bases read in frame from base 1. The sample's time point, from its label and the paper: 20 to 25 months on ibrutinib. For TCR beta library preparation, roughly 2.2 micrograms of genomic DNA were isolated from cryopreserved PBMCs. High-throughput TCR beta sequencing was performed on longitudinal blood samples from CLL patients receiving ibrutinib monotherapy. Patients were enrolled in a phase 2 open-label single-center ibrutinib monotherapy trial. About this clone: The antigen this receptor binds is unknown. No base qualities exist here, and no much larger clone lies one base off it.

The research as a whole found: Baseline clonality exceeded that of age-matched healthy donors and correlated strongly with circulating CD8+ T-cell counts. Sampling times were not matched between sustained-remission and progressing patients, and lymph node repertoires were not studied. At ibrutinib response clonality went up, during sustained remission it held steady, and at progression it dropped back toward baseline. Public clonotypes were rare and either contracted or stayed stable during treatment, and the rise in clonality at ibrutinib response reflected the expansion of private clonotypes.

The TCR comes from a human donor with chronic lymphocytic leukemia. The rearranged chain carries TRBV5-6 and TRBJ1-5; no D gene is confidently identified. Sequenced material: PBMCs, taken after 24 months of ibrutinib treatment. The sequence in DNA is TGTGCCAGCAGCTTTTGGGTTACTAATCAGCCCCAGCATTTT. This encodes CASSFWVTNQPQHF.